The clone carrying this TCR beta chain was seen many times. These data belong to a study of control samples from healthy donors and cancer patients. Some clones are missing from TCRdb's copy, which holds only in-frame ones; the method was immunoSEQ multiplex PCR. The sample consists of approximately 99,000 clones, approximately 82% of them appearing once. The length of the CDR3 is 17 residues. V gave up 4 bases and J gave up 6 bases, with 26 bases separating them. Germline CDR1 is SGHDT and CDR2 is YYEEEE. Source material: blood. This receptor was identified in a man aged 18 to 35 in good health. The genes are TRBV5-6 and TRBJ2-7; D possibly uses TRBD1 or TRBD2 (7 bases each). The CDR3 spells CASSPRETGYRASEQYF. In nucleotides, the CDR3 is TGTGCCAGCAGCCCGCGGGAGACAGGGTATCGTGCTTCCGAGCAGTACTTC.